This TCR beta chain originates from a study of blood T cell repertoires in COVID-19. The wider study: T cells, B-cell-depleted T cells, or PBMCs supplied cDNA or gDNA.

The CDR3 is 17 amino acids. Between the trimmed V and J ends, which lost 3 bases and 4 bases, there was a span of 19 bases. Germline CDR1 KGHSH, CDR2 LQKENI. Per the original data handling: Reference gene primer amplification in the assay estimated nucleated cell counts. Measured with immunoSEQ multiplex PCR; TCRdb has only the in-frame clones, and not every one. Clonal size and the V and J genes are those of that table, whereas D and trimming came from the DNA. The sample lists about 20,000 clones, about 90% occurring once. Sequencing was performed on peripheral blood. The TCR was taken from a human donor in a cohort sampled during active COVID-19. J is TRBJ1-3 and V is TRBV18; no definite D call. As DNA, the CDR3 is TGTGCCAGCTCACCGTCGGTACCACGGGGAGACGGAAACACCATATATTTT. Translated, it gives CASSPSVPRGDGNTIYF.